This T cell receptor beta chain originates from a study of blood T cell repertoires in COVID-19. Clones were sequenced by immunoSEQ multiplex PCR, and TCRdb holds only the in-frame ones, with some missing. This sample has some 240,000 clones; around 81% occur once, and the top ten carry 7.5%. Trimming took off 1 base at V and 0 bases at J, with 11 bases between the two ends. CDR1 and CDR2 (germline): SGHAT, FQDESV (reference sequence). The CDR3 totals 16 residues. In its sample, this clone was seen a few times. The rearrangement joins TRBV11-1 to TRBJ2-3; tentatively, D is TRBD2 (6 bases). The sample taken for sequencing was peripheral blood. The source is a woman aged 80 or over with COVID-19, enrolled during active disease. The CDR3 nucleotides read TGTGCCAGCAGCTTAGACGGGAGCCTAAGCACAGATACGCAGTATTTT. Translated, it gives CASSLDGSLSTDTQYF.